This entry describes one TCR beta chain. Its antigen is unknown. Making the TCR beta libraries involved quantitative 5'-RACE with molecular barcodes. In TCRdb, the 5' RACE reads were re-called with MiXCR into one record per CDR3 protein. The sample holds 350,000 to 550,000 distinct CDR3 sequences, around 26% seen once. Between the trimmed V and J ends, which lost 0 bases and 7 bases, there was a span of 13 bases. Germline V lookup: CDR1 WNHNN, CDR2 SYGVQD (reference sequence). The CDR3 spans 15 residues. This sample is part of a study of CD8 T cells in ankylosing spondylitis. Study outcomes and limitations: Relatively rare in peripheral blood, disease-linked clones were also CD8+. Eight highly homologous variants formed a TCR beta motif that appeared characteristic of ankylosing spondylitis blood. Matched synovial fluid from ankylosing spondylitis patients was reported to be enriched for disease-linked clones. Certain motif variants had earlier been reported in reactive arthritis synovial fluid and blood.

Material: blood, either unsorted or a sorted T cell fraction (not recorded which). J is TRBJ2-1 and V is TRBV10-1; perhaps D is TRBD1 or TRBD2 (5 bases each). The clonotype comes from a male donor with ankylosing spondylitis. The CDR3 coding sequence is TGCGCCAGCAGTGAGTCGAGAGGGGACGCAAATGAGCAGTTCTTC. Protein sequence: CASSESRGDANEQFF.